This TCR beta chain was sequenced during a study of blood T cell repertoires in COVID-19. Per the original data handling: Amplifying reference gene primers gave estimates of nucleated cell counts. Repertoires were generated with immunoSEQ multiplex PCR, while TCRdb's copy carries only in-frame clones and drops some. V and J calls and clone size follow that table, whereas D and trimming were derived from the DNA. The profile covers about 250,000 clones, with about 89% appearing a single time and around 1.7% taken by the ten largest. The clonotype was recovered from a woman between 55 and 75 years old who had recovered from COVID-19. Sequenced: peripheral blood.

The DNA for the CDR3 is TGTGCCAGCAGCTTTTATGCACAGCAAGCTTTCTTT. As protein: CASSFYAQQAFF. The genes are TRBV5-8 and TRBJ1-1, with D uncertain. CDR1 SGHTS and CDR2 YDEGEE come from the germline V gene. The CDR3 runs 12 residues. With 2 bases removed from V and 9 bases from J, the gap between germline ends came to 11 bases.